The T cell receptor beta chain described here comes from a study of Ad26.COV2.S vaccination and SARS-CoV-2 variants. Treatment specified: around 19 received Ad26.COV2.S at low or high dose, single or two shots; about 5 received placebo; per-sample allocation not given. Following the first vaccine or placebo injection, samples were taken on day 63. Study-wide findings and caveats: Reportedly, spike-specific CD8+ and CD4+ T cell responses achieved substantial breadth once vaccination had taken place.

V was pared by 1 base and J by 4 bases, with 4 bases of the junction left unmatched. Germline V CDR1 and CDR2: SGHRS, YFSETQ. This CDR3 is 17 amino acids long. On this clone: The antigen remains unidentified.

Sequencing used immunoSEQ multiplex PCR; TCRdb keeps in-frame clones, though not all of them. The table has some 450,000 clones, about nine tenths seen once. The sequencing used peripheral blood, collected in a trial of Ad26.COV2.S vaccine versus placebo. This clonotype was obtained from a person aged 18-60 years who received the Ad26.COV2.S COVID-19 vaccine or a placebo. The chain recombines TRBV5-1 with TRBJ2-2, with TRBD2 matching 13 bases. The DNA for the CDR3 is TGCGCCAGCAGCTTGACTAGCGGGAGGGCCGTCACCGGGGAGCTGTTTTTT. It codes for CASSLTSGRAVTGELFF.